Presented here are 27 T cell receptor beta chains from one specimen sequenced in a study of regulatory T cells in long-lasting Graves disease. Construction of TCR beta libraries relied on iRepertoire HTBI primers and on Arm-PCR targeting CDR3 regions. TCRdb recomputed calls from the multiplex PCR reads with MiXCR, one row per CDR3 protein. Of fewer than 450,000 distinct CDR3 sequences in the sample, over 14% were seen once. Described time point: newly diagnosed GD, antithyroid drugs for less than 3 months. RNA from PBMCs was the source of the TCR library. The sample was also linked to a second study, of T cells in Graves' hyperthyroidism and ophthalmopathy.

Sequenced material: peripheral blood mononuclear cells (PBMCs), taken at new diagnosis, from a patient treated with antithyroid drugs. The receptors here all came from a woman between 35 and 50 years old with Graves disease.

About this clonotype itself: This sequence may be a read error, since a much larger clone differs from it by one base. V usage is TRBV13 and J usage is TRBJ2-7; D may be TRBD1 (5 bases). The CDR3 is 14 amino acids. CDR1 PRHDT and CDR2 FYEKMQ come from the germline V gene (reference sequence). The CDR3 spells CAGSLTAGLDEQYF. CDR3 in DNA: TGTGCCGGCAGCTTAACGGCAGGGCTGGACGAGCAGTACTTC.

The rearrangement links TRBV12-3 or TRBV12-4 to TRBJ2-7; D is unresolved. V lost 3 bases, J lost 3 bases, and 12 bases lay in between. The CDR3 contains 14 residues. Here the CDR3 reads CASSLLGRIYEQYF. The CDR3 nucleotides are TGTGCCAGCAGTTTGTTAGGCAGGATCTACGAGCAGTACTTC.

This clonotype was picked up many times. The genes are TRBV7-8 and TRBJ2-3; D may correspond to TRBD1 or TRBD2 (5 bases each). Germline V gives CDR1 SGHVS, CDR2 FQNEAQ. Trimming took off 1 base at V and 0 bases at J, with 14 bases between the two ends. The CDR3 sequence is 17 residues long. The CDR3 DNA reads TGTGCCAGCAGCTTAGAACCTATGGGACCGAGCACAGATACGCAGTATTTT. Translating it yields CASSLEPMGPSTDTQYF. Drawing the rest from reference TRBV7-8 and TRBJ2-3, the complete variable domain is GAGVSQSPRYKVAKRGQDVALRCDPISGHVSLFWYQQALGQGPEFLTYFQNEAQLDKSGLPSDRFFAERPEGSVSTLKIQRTQQEDSAVYLCASSLEPMGPSTDTQYFGPGTRLTVL.

V usage is TRBV20-1 and J usage is TRBJ1-4, with unresolved D. CDR1 and CDR2 (germline): DFQATT, SNEGSKA (reference sequence). This CDR3 comprises 15 residues. V gave up 0 bases and J gave up 5 bases, with 13 bases separating them. The chain's CDR3 is CSAREGFGGNEKLFF. CDR3 sequence (DNA): TGCAGTGCTAGAGAAGGGTTCGGAGGAAATGAAAAACTGTTTTTT.

This clonotype was counted ten times or more. The chain links TRBV20-1 to TRBJ2-1, with a possible D match to TRBD2 (5 bases). The V gene lost 6 bases and the J gene lost 0 bases, with 21 bases spanning the gap. Germline lookup yields CDR1 DFQATT and CDR2 SNEGSKA (reference sequence). This CDR3 is built from 17 residues. The CDR3 here is CSAGSTRRSSSYNEQFF. CDR3 bases: TGCAGTGCGGGGAGTACTAGGAGGTCTAGCTCCTACAATGAGCAGTTCTTC.

This clonotype was seen at least ten times. This chain joins TRBV7-2 and TRBJ1-1; D ambiguous. V was clipped by 7 bases and J by 4 bases, with 16 bases between them. CDR3 length equals 14 residues. Germline V gene sequence: CDR1 SGHTA, CDR2 FQGNSA. CDR3 region: CASTVLSLGTEAFF. The CDR3, as DNA: TGTGCCAGCACAGTCTTATCGCTCGGCACTGAAGCTTTCTTT. The whole variable domain, remainder taken from reference TRBV7-2 and TRBJ1-1, is GAGVSQSPSNKVTEKGKDVELRCDPISGHTALYWYRQSLGQGLEFLIYFQGNSAPDKSGLPSDRFSAERTGGSVSTLTIQRTQQEDSAVYLCASTVLSLGTEAFFGQGTRLTVV.

This clonotype was seen many times. The chain is built from TRBV18 and TRBJ2-1, with 9 bases lining up with TRBD2. The CDR3 sequence is 16 residues long. Unmatched junction bases numbered 10, after V lost 5 bases and J lost 5 bases. CDR1 is KGHSH, CDR2 LQKENI, per germline. CDR3 sequence: CASSMVAGVTNNEQFF. DNA of the CDR3: TGTGCCAGCTCAATGGTAGCGGGAGTTACGAACAATGAGCAGTTCTTC.

This clonotype was seen many times. V is TRBV9 and J is TRBJ2-5; the D gene is possibly TRBD2 (6 bases). There are 14 residues in the CDR3. Between the trimmed V and J ends, which lost 2 bases and 5 bases, there was a span of 13 bases. Looked up from germline, CDR1 is SGDLS and CDR2 is YYNGEE. This chain's CDR3 is CASSVYGGVETQYF. The CDR3 DNA sequence: TGTGCCAGCAGCGTTTACGGGGGAGTGGAGACCCAGTACTTC.

This clonotype was recorded at least ten times. The chain employs TRBV6-9 and TRBJ2-7, with D perhaps TRBD2 (6 bases). Germline CDR1 MNHGY, CDR2 SVAAGI. The CDR3 consists of 12 residues. The V gene lost 3 bases and the J gene lost 6 bases, with 9 bases spanning the gap. The chain's CDR3 is CASSYPGGEQYF. The CDR3 bases are TGTGCCAGCAGTTACCCCGGGGGCGAGCAGTACTTC.

This clonotype showed up many times. The chain uses TRBV18 and TRBJ2-1; D gene unclear. CDR1 and CDR2 (germline): KGHSH, LQKENI. This CDR3 contains 15 residues. V was clipped by 0 bases and J by 8 bases, with 14 bases between them. Written as DNA, the CDR3 is TGTGCCAGCTCACCACCGGACGACCCGTCGGATGAGCAGTTCTTC. It yields the protein CASSPPDDPSDEQFF. The entire variable domain, with the rest obtained from reference TRBV18 and TRBJ2-1, is as follows: NAGVMQNPRHLVRRRGQEARLRCSPMKGHSHVYWYRQLPEEGLKFMVYLQKENIIDESGMPKERFSAEFPKEGPSILRIQQVVRGDSAAYFCASSPPDDPSDEQFFGPGTRLTVL.

A note on this clonotype: A read error may explain this, as a much larger clone is one base away. This chain connects TRBV12-5 to TRBJ1-6, with no clear D. Trimming stripped 4 bases from V and 7 bases from J, with 11 bases between. Germline CDR1 LGHNT, CDR2 FRNRAP. There are 14 residues in the CDR3. The CDR3 sequence: CASGWSTANSPLHF. As DNA, the CDR3 is TGTGCTAGTGGTTGGAGTACAGCGAATTCACCCCTCCACTTT.

This clonotype has ten or more counts. The chain employs TRBV12-3 or TRBV12-4 and TRBJ2-1; tentatively, D is TRBD2 (5 bases). V shed 7 bases and J shed 6 bases, with 13 bases lying between them. CDR3 length: 13 residues. The CDR3 DNA reads TGTGCCAGCATGAGCGGTAACCCCAATGAGCAGTTCTTC. Translated, it gives CASMSGNPNEQFF.

This clonotype was counted ten times or more. The V and J genes are TRBV2 and TRBJ2-7; 9 nucleotides agree with TRBD1. Germline V gives CDR1 SNHLY, CDR2 FYNNEI. This CDR3 has 15 amino acids. V was clipped by 7 bases and J by 2 bases; unmatched bases: 9. CDR3 DNA: TGTGCCAGCAATACTTATGGGACAGGGCCCTACGAGCAGTACTTC. Translated, it gives CASNTYGTGPYEQYF.

The CDR3 region is CASSQEDGRGVYTDTQYF. The CDR3 DNA is TGTGCCAGCAGCCAAGAAGATGGCAGGGGCGTTTACACAGATACGCAGTATTTT. The rearrangement joins TRBV11-2 to TRBJ2-3; TRBD1 might be the D (6 bases). Trimming stripped 5 bases from V and 2 bases from J, with 23 bases between. Germline CDR1 is SGHAT and CDR2 is FQNNGV. The CDR3 sequence is 18 residues long.

There are many counts of this clonotype. The chain carries TRBV7-9 and TRBJ2-7, with 7 bases matching TRBD2. Trimming cost V 4 bases and J 0 bases; bases outside gene matches: 6. The CDR3 has 15 amino acids. Germline V gives CDR1 SEHNR, CDR2 FQNEAQ (reference sequence). The CDR3 is CASSSPRTSSYEQYF. The CDR3 nucleotides are TGTGCCAGCAGCTCGCCTCGGACTAGCTCCTACGAGCAGTACTTC.

This clonotype was detected a few times. The chain combines TRBV6-2 or TRBV6-3 with TRBJ2-1, with a weak D call TRBD1 (5 bases). Trimming shortened V by 5 bases and J by 4 bases, and 12 bases separated the two germline ends. This CDR3 region has 14 residues. CDR1 and CDR2 (germline): MNHEY, SVGEGT. In DNA form, the CDR3 reads TGTGCCAGCAGTCCTTCGGACAATTACAATGAGCAGTTCTTC. This translates into CASSPSDNYNEQFF.

This clonotype was counted ten times or more. The chain employs TRBV28 and TRBJ2-1, with D tentatively TRBD1 or TRBD2 (5 bases each). V lost 8 bases and J 0 bases, leaving 26 bases between the germline ends. This CDR3 region has 19 residues. Looked up from germline, CDR1 is MDHEN and CDR2 is SYDVKM. The CDR3 coding sequence is TGTGCCAGCGGCCATTGGGGCACACTAGTGGCGGGCTCCTACAATGAGCAGTTCTTC. Protein product: CASGHWGTLVAGSYNEQFF.

This clonotype was seen just once. A much larger clone differs by one base, so this may be a read error. The gene calls are TRBV7-9 and TRBJ2-3; D is uncertain. The CDR3 loop spans 14 amino acids. Trimming shortened V by 5 bases and J by 0 bases, and 9 bases separated the two germline ends. CDR1 is SEHNR and CDR2 is FQNEAQ in the germline V gene (reference sequence). CDR3 bases: TGTGCCAGCAGCCAAAACCCTAGCACAGATACGCAGTATTTT. The encoded protein is CASSQNPSTDTQYF.

This clonotype has a handful of counts. The chain links TRBV6-5 to TRBJ1-1; no clear D. Per the germline V gene, CDR1 is MNHEY and CDR2 is SVGAGI. Trimming removed 6 bases from V and 2 bases from J, with 4 bases in between. CDR3 length: 11 residues. The CDR3 region has the DNA TGTGCCAGCAGGTACAACACTGAAGCTTTCTTT. Its translation: CASRYNTEAFF.

This clonotype was detected many times. V usage is TRBV5-6 and J usage is TRBJ2-1; 8 nucleotides agree with TRBD1. The CDR3 has 15 residues. V lost 4 bases and J lost 5; bases outside the gene matches: 8. Per the germline V gene, CDR1 is SGHDT and CDR2 is YYEEEE. Here the CDR3 reads CASSQRTGFDNEQFF. DNA for the CDR3: TGTGCCAGCAGCCAAAGGACAGGGTTCGACAATGAGCAGTTCTTC. Together with reference TRBV5-6 and TRBJ2-1, the CDR3 gives the full variable domain: DAGVTQSPTHLIKTRGQQVTLRCSPKSGHDTVSWYQQALGQGPQFIFQYYEEEERQRGNFPDRFSGHQFPNYSSELNVNALLLGDSALYLCASSQRTGFDNEQFFGPGTRLTVL.

This clonotype was seen more than once but under ten times. This chain connects TRBV19 to TRBJ2-5, with 7 bases that match TRBD1. Losses at the gene ends were 6 bases for V and 1 base for J; bases not matched to a gene: 5. The length of the CDR3 is 14 residues. Per the germline V gene, CDR1 is LNHDA and CDR2 is SQIVND (reference sequence). The CDR3 sequence is CASRKTGAQETQYF. In nucleotides, the CDR3 is TGTGCCAGTAGAAAAACAGGGGCCCAAGAGACCCAGTACTTC.

This clonotype was detected ten times or more. The chain has TRBV9 and TRBJ2-7, with TRBD2 as a possible D gene (6 bases). Germline V lookup: CDR1 SGDLS, CDR2 YYNGEE. This CDR3 contains 13 residues. Between the trimmed V and J ends, which lost 3 bases and 4 bases, there was a span of 11 bases. The CDR3 DNA sequence: TGTGCCAGCAGCGGGGGAGGTCAGTACGAGCAGTACTTC. As protein: CASSGGGQYEQYF.

This clonotype showed up just a few times. The chain recombines TRBV24-1 with TRBJ2-1; 12 bases are shared with TRBD2. This CDR3 comprises 14 residues. With V trimmed by 7 bases and J by 7 bases, 4 bases remained unmatched. Germline assignment: CDR1 KGHDR and CDR2 SFDVKD. The CDR3 region is CATSLAGGGNEQFF. The CDR3, as DNA: TGTGCCACCAGCCTAGCGGGAGGGGGGAATGAGCAGTTCTTC.

This clonotype has ten or more counts. The chain joins TRBV2 to TRBJ2-1; either TRBD1 or TRBD2 may fit D (5 bases each). V was shortened by 5 bases and J by 2 bases, with 19 bases between the two germline ends. The CDR3 extends over 17 amino acids. The germline gives CDR1 SNHLY, CDR2 FYNNEI. In DNA form, the CDR3 reads TGTGCCAGCAGTAAGTCCCGCATGGGACCGACCTACAATGAGCAGTTCTTC. Its translation is CASSKSRMGPTYNEQFF. The full variable domain, with the rest looked up from reference TRBV2 and TRBJ2-1, is EPEVTQTPSHQVTQMGQEVILRCVPISNHLYFYWYRQILGQKVEFLVSFYNNEISEKSEIFDDQFSVERPDGSNFTLKIRSTKLEDSAMYFCASSKSRMGPTYNEQFFGPGTRLTVL.

This clonotype was seen ten or more times. V is TRBV12-3 or TRBV12-4 and J is TRBJ2-1; D unresolved. The CDR3 has 14 residues. V was pared by 3 bases and J by 4 bases, with 10 bases between. CDR3 residues: CASSLFSGYNEQFF. DNA of the CDR3: TGTGCCAGCAGTTTGTTTAGTGGGTACAATGAGCAGTTCTTC.

This clonotype turned up a few times. The gene calls are TRBV20-1 and TRBJ2-3; 10 bases line up with TRBD1. The CDR3 loop spans 12 amino acids. Germline V gene sequence: CDR1 DFQATT, CDR2 SNEGSKA (reference sequence). CDR3 sequence reads: CRATGGGDTQYF. The CDR3 DNA reads TGCAGGGCGACAGGGGGCGGAGATACGCAGTATTTT.

This clonotype was observed at least ten times. The rearrangement uses TRBV2 and TRBJ2-7; TRBD2 matches at 10 bases. Germline lookup yields CDR1 SNHLY and CDR2 FYNNEI. The V segment lost 5 bases and the J segment 6 bases; nucleotides outside the gene matches: 16. The CDR3 spans 17 residues. This chain's CDR3 is CASSWGDGLAGESEQYF. DNA of the CDR3: TGTGCCAGCAGTTGGGGAGATGGGCTAGCGGGAGAGAGCGAGCAGTACTTC.